Shown below are 21 T cell receptor beta chains from a single sample sequenced in a study of cytomegalovirus exposure and HLA in healthy donors. Primers: 60 Vbeta forward and 13 Jbeta reverse. Sequencing used immunoSEQ multiplex PCR; TCRdb keeps in-frame clones, though not all of them. This table holds about 190,000 clones, roughly 77% found once. The sequenced material came from PBMCs. These TCRs come from a woman aged 45 to 65 in good health and CMV-seronegative.

On this clone: This sample also contains other DNA sequences that code for the same CDR3. V and J are TRBV6-5 and TRBJ2-1; D is unresolved. CDR1 and CDR2 from the germline V gene are MNHEY and SVGAGI. V dropped 0 bases and J dropped 0 bases, with 6 bases sitting between them. CDR3 size: 15 residues. Here the CDR3 DNA reads TGTGCCAGCAGTTACTCGAGGAGCTCCTACAATGAGCAGTTCTTC. Residues: CASSYSRSSYNEQFF.

The chain recombines TRBV5-8 with TRBJ1-2; D is undetermined. CDR3 length: 14 amino acids. V was cut by 0 bases and J by 3 bases, with 9 bases left in between. Germline values: CDR1 SGHTS, CDR2 YDEGEE. CDR3 DNA: TGTGCCAGCAGCTTGGGGGTGAGGGACTATGGCTACACCTTC. This sequence encodes CASSLGVRDYGYTF.

The chain couples TRBV7-2 to TRBJ2-7; 8 nucleotides line up with TRBD1. CDR3 length equals 12 residues. In germline, CDR1 is SGHTA, CDR2 FQGNSA. V lost 8 bases, J lost 1 base, and 1 base stayed unmatched. CDR3 bases: TGTGCCAGCCAGGGGGCTTCCTACGAGCAGTACTTC. Amino acid sequence: CASQGASYEQYF.

V usage is TRBV27 and J usage is TRBJ2-6, with 10 bases fitting TRBD1. Germline CDR1 is MNHEY and CDR2 is SMNVEV (reference sequence). Germline trimming cut 8 bases from V and 4 bases from J; bases unmatched to any gene: 14. The CDR3 is 18 residues long. CDR3 nucleotide sequence: TGTGCCAGCCGCATCGGGACAGGGGCCTCTAGGGGGGCCAACGTCCTGACTTTC. Amino acid sequence: CASRIGTGASRGANVLTF.

The CDR3 bases are TGTGCCAGCAGTTTTGAGGGGGCGCCTCGCAATGAGCAGTTCTTC. This codes for CASSFEGAPRNEQFF. The rearrangement uses TRBV27 and TRBJ2-1, with 7 bases lining up with TRBD1. Per germline, CDR1 MNHEY and CDR2 SMNVEV (reference sequence). The ends lost 3 bases at V and 6 bases at J; junction bases unmatched: 8. This CDR3 has 15 amino acids.

Only one count was recorded for this clone. The genes are TRBV5-1 and TRBJ1-4; 8 positions agree with TRBD1. Trimming at V came to 3 bases and at J to 8 bases, leaving 3 bases not matched to a gene. The V gene's germline CDR1 is SGHRS and CDR2 YFSETQ. This CDR3 is 13 amino acids long. The CDR3 reads CASSYQGAEKLFF. The CDR3 DNA is TGCGCCAGCAGCTACCAGGGGGCCGAAAAACTGTTTTTT.

The sample holds a few counts of this clone. The chain is built from TRBV6-5 and TRBJ2-2; possibly TRBD2 for D (5 bases). The CDR3 runs to 11 residues. The V end lost 5 bases, the J end lost 8 bases, and 6 bases lay between the germline ends. In germline, CDR1 is MNHEY, CDR2 SVGAGI. The CDR3 loop reads CASSTGGELFF. In DNA form, the CDR3 reads TGTGCCAGCAGTACGGGGGGGGAGCTGTTTTTT.

The chain employs TRBV7-3 and TRBJ2-1, with 9 bases identical to TRBD2. CDR1 is SGHTA and CDR2 is FQGTGA in the germline V gene. The CDR3 totals 16 residues. J was trimmed by 2 bases and V by 6 bases; bases with no gene match: 8. CDR3 in DNA: TGTGCCAGCAGTGTCGCAAGCGGGGGGACCTACAATGAGCAGTTCTTC. It yields the protein CASSVASGGTYNEQFF. Full variable domain (rest looked up from reference TRBV7-3 and TRBJ2-1): GAGVSQTPSNKVTEKGKYVELRCDPISGHTALYWYRQSLGQGPEFLIYFQGTGAADDSGLPNDRFFAVRPEGSVSTLKIQRTERGDSAVYLCASSVASGGTYNEQFFGPGTRLTVL.

The rearrangement uses TRBV27 and TRBJ1-1; TRBD1 matches at 7 bases. This CDR3 has 19 residues. CDR1 and CDR2 from the germline V gene are MNHEY and SMNVEV (reference sequence). V gave up 3 bases and J gave up 0 bases; unmatched junction bases: 16. DNA for the CDR3: TGTGCCAGCAGTTTTGGACAGGATCGGGGGCTCGGCATGAACACTGAAGCTTTCTTT. It is translated as CASSFGQDRGLGMNTEAFF.

The chain combines TRBV28 with TRBJ1-2; the D gene is possibly TRBD1 (6 bases). Looked up from germline, CDR1 is MDHEN and CDR2 is SYDVKM. The CDR3 runs to 14 residues. V was pared by 6 bases and J by 4 bases, with 15 bases between. In nucleotides, the CDR3 is TGTGCCAGCAGGGGGGCCGGAGCGAGCTATGGCTACACCTTC. As protein: CASRGAGASYGYTF.

The gene calls are TRBV5-1 and TRBJ2-1; possible D gene TRBD2, 7 bases. Trimming took off 1 base at V and 5 bases at J, with 13 bases between the two ends. The CDR3 covers 15 residues. From germline, CDR1 is SGHRS and CDR2 YFSETQ. Here the CDR3 DNA reads TGCGCCAGCAGCTTGAGCGGGACAAGGCACAATGAGCAGTTCTTC. It yields the protein CASSLSGTRHNEQFF. The full variable domain, rest sourced from reference TRBV5-1 and TRBJ2-1, is KAGVTQTPRYLIKTRGQQVTLSCSPISGHRSVSWYQQTPGQGLQFLFEYFSETQRNKGNFPGRFSGRQFSNSRSEMNVSTLELGDSALYLCASSLSGTRHNEQFFGPGTRLTVL.

The chain carries TRBV6-5 and TRBJ2-3; 9 bases are a match to TRBD1. The CDR3 runs 13 residues. Germline values: CDR1 MNHEY, CDR2 SVGAGI. V lost 6 bases, J lost 4 bases, and 2 bases stayed unmatched. CDR3 sequence (DNA): TGTGCCAGCAGAGGACAGGGGTCAGATACGCAGTATTTT. It yields the protein CASRGQGSDTQYF.

This chain connects TRBV4-3 to TRBJ1-2, with D possibly being TRBD1 (5 bases). The CDR3 loop spans 16 amino acids. The ends were cut back, 1 base at V and 3 bases at J, with 15 bases in the middle. CDR1 LGHNA and CDR2 YSLEER come from the germline V gene. This CDR3 reads CASSQVGQTEHYGYTF. The CDR3 DNA is TGCGCCAGCAGCCAAGTGGGGCAGACAGAGCACTATGGCTACACCTTC.

V usage is TRBV28 and J usage is TRBJ2-3; TRBD1 matches 9 bases. The V segment lost 6 bases and the J segment 7 bases; nucleotides outside the gene matches: 11. This CDR3 is 15 amino acids long. Per germline, CDR1 MDHEN and CDR2 SYDVKM. The DNA for the CDR3 is TGTGCCAGCAGGCCCCTCGACAGGGGGATGAATACGCAGTATTTT. Amino acids: CASRPLDRGMNTQYF.

The J gene is TRBJ1-4, the V gene TRBV21-1; TRBD1, the table's D call, was not compared with the DNA. TRBV21-1 counts as a pseudogene. The CDR3 is made up of 15 amino acids. CDR3 loop: CASSKEGVGGEKLFF. CDR3 sequence (DNA): TGTGCCAGCAGCAAAGAAGGGGTAGGTGGAGAAAAACTGTTTTTT.

This clone was detected only once. The rearrangement uses TRBV12-5 and TRBJ2-1; 16 bases match TRBD2. In germline, CDR1 is LGHNT, CDR2 FRNRAP. V dropped 3 bases and J dropped 12; count of bases not matched to a gene: 11. The CDR3 length is 17 residues. For the CDR3, the DNA is TGTGCTAGTGGTTTCCAGGGACTAGCGGGAGGGCGTGGAGGGCAGTTCTTC. Amino acid sequence: CASGFQGLAGGRGGQFF.

The chain links TRBV29-1 to TRBJ1-2; a weak D match, TRBD1 (6 bases). The germline CDR1 and CDR2 sequences are SQVTM and ANQGSEA. The germline V and J ends were trimmed by 0 bases and 4 bases, with 18 bases remaining between them. The CDR3 spans 16 residues. CDR3: CSVEDQGQGGFYGYTF. The CDR3 bases are TGCAGCGTTGAAGATCAGGGACAAGGGGGATTCTATGGCTACACCTTC.

The chain employs TRBV7-9 and TRBJ1-1; D is unclear. Trimming took off 7 bases at V and 7 bases at J, with 13 bases between the two ends. The length of the CDR3 is 12 residues. Germline V gene lookup returns CDR1 SEHNR and CDR2 FQNEAQ (reference sequence). The CDR3 loop is CASTITPGEAFF. The CDR3 region has the DNA TGTGCCAGCACCATCACCCCCGGTGAAGCTTTCTTT.

V gene TRBV5-4 combines with J gene TRBJ2-3; TRBD2 aligns across 9 bases. CDR1 is SGHNT and CDR2 is YYREEE in the germline V gene (reference sequence). V lost 0 bases to trimming and J lost 2 bases; unmatched junction nucleotides: 13. This CDR3 region has 19 residues. In DNA form, the CDR3 reads TGTGCCAGCAGCTTGGCCGGGCGGGGGGGTACGCTGAACACAGATACGCAGTATTTT. It encodes CASSLAGRGGTLNTDTQYF.

This clone turned up a few times. The CDR3 protein is CASKTDRTAFF. CDR3 nucleotides: TGTGCCAGCAAGACTGACAGGACCGCTTTCTTT. The chain couples TRBV2 to TRBJ1-1; D might be TRBD1 (6 bases). Germline V lookup: CDR1 SNHLY, CDR2 FYNNEI. V lost 7 bases and J 11 bases, leaving 14 bases between the germline ends. CDR3 length: 11 residues.

The chain employs TRBV18 and TRBJ2-1; 9 bases line up with TRBD2. Germline V gene sequence: CDR1 KGHSH, CDR2 LQKENI. The CDR3 sequence is 15 residues long. J was trimmed by 5 bases and V by 8 bases; bases with no gene match: 10. CDR3 in amino acids: CASARGRALNNEQFF. The CDR3 DNA follows: TGTGCCAGCGCTCGCGGGAGGGCCCTTAACAATGAGCAGTTCTTC.